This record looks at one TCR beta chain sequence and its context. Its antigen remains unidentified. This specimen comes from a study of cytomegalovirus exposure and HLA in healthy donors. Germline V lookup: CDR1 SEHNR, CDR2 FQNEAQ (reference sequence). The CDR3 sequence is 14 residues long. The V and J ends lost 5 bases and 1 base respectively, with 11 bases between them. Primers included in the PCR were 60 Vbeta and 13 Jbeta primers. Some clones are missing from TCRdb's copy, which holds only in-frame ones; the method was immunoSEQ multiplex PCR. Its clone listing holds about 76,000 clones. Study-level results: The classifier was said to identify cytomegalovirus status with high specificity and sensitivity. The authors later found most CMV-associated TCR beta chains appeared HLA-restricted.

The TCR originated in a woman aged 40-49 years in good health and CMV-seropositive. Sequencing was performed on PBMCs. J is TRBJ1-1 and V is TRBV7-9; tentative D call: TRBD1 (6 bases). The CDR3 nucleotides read TGTGCCAGCAGCCGGGGGGGCGAGAACACTGAAGCTTTCTTT. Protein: CASSRGGENTEAFF.